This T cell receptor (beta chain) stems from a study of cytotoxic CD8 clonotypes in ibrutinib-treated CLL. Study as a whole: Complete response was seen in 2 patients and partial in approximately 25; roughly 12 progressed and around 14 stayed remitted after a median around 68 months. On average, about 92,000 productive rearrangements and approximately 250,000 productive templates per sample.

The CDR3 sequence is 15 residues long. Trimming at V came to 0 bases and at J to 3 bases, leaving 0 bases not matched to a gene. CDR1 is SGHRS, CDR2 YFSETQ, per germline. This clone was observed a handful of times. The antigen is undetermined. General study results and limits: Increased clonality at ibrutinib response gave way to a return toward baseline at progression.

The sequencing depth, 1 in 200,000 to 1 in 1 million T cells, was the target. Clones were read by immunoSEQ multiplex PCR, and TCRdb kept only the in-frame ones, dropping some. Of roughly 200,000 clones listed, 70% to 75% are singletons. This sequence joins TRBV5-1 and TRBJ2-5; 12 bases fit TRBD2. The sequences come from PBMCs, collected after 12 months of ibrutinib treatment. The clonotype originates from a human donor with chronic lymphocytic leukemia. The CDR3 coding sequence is TGCGCCAGCAGCTTGGGACTAGCGGGAGAAGAGACCCAGTACTTC. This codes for CASSLGLAGEETQYF.